This T cell receptor beta chain was documented in a study of CD8+CD57+ T cells in acquired aplastic anemia. Whole-study context: Across the sorted CD4+ and CD8+ cells, DNA amounts averaged around 3.2 ug.

Profiling of TCR beta VDJ combinations and CDR3 sequences used genomic DNA as template. TCRdb fed the reads into MiXCR, producing one record per CDR3 protein. The data show 150,000 to 200,000 distinct CDR3 sequences, around 50% seen once. Study findings and constraints: CD8+ Simpson's diversity did not differ significantly between patients and controls. Patients and controls had in common 25 to 30 CD8+ CDR3 sequences.

Previously, flow cytometry had revealed CD8+CD57+ cell expansion in the patients chosen for sequencing. Sampling of blood occurred while the patients had still received no therapy. CDR3 size: 14 residues. V shed 8 bases and J 0 bases; nucleotides not matched to a gene: 5. Per the germline V gene, CDR1 is ENHRY and CDR2 is SYGVKD. In regard to this clonotype: Its matching antigen is unknown.

This sequence originates from a human donor with aplastic anemia. This chain uses TRBV10-3 with TRBJ1-1; 8 nucleotides align to TRBD1. Sequencing was carried out using sorted CD4+, CD8+, or CD8+CD57+ T cells (not recorded which) from PBMCs. The CDR3, as DNA: TGTGCCATCGGTGGACAGGGAATGAACACTGAAGCTTTCTTT. Its translation: CAIGGQGMNTEAFF.